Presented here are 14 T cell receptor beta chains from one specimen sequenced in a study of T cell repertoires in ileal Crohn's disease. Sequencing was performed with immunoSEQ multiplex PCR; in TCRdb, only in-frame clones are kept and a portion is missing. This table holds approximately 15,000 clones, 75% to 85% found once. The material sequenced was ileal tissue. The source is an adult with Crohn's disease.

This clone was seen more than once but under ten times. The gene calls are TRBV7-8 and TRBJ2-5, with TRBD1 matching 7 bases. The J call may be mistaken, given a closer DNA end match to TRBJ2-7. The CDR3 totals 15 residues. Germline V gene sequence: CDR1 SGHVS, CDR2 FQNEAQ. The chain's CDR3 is CASSLGGGPAYEQYF. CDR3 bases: TGTGCCAGCAGCTTAGGAGGGGGCCCAGCCTACGAGCAGTACTTC.

The CDR3: CASSSQDRAMETQYF. Written as DNA, the CDR3 is TGTGCCAGCAGTTCTCAGGACAGGGCGATGGAGACCCAGTACTTC. The V gene is TRBV28, the J gene TRBJ2-5; TRBD1 agrees at 8 bases. Germline V CDR1 and CDR2: MDHEN, SYDVKM. V was clipped by 4 bases and J by 5 bases; unmatched bases: 9. The CDR3 runs 15 residues.

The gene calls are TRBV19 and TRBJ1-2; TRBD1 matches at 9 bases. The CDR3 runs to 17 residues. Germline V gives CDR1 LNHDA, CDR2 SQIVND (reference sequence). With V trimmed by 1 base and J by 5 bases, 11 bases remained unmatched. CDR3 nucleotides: TGTGCCAGTAGTATAGGGGCCGGGACAGGGCTCTGGTATGGCTACACCTTC. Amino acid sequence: CASSIGAGTGLWYGYTF.

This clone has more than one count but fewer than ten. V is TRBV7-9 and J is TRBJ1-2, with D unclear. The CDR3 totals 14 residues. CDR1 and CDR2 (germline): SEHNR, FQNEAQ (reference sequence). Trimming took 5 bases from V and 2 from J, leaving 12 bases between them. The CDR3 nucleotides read TGTGCCAGCAGCCATCCGGGATCGAACTATGGCTACACCTTC. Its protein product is CASSHPGSNYGYTF.

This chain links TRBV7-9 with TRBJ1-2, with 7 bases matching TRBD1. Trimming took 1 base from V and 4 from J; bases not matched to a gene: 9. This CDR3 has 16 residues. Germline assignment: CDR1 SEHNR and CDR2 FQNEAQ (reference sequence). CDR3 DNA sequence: TGTGCCAGCAGCTTAGGCGCGGGACAGCGATTCTATGGCTACACCTTC. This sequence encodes CASSLGAGQRFYGYTF. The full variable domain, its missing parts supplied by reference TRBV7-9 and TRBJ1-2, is DTGVSQNPRHKITKRGQNVTFRCDPISEHNRLYWYRQTLGQGPEFLTYFQNEAQLEKSRLLSDRFSAERPKGSFSTLEIQRTEQGDSAMYLCASSLGAGQRFYGYTFGSGTRLTVV.

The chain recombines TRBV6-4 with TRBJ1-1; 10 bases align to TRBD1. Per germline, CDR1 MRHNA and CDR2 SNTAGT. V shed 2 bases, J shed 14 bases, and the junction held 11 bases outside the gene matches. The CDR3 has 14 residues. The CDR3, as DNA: TGTGCCAGCAGTGACATCAGCTCGGGACAGGGGTTATTCTTT. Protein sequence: CASSDISSGQGLFF.

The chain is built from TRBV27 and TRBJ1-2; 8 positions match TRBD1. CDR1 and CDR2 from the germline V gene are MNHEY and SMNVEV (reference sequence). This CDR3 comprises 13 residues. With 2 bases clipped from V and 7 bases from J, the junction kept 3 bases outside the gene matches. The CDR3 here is CASSLRGQAGYTF. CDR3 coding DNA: TGTGCCAGCAGTTTAAGGGGACAGGCTGGCTACACCTTC.

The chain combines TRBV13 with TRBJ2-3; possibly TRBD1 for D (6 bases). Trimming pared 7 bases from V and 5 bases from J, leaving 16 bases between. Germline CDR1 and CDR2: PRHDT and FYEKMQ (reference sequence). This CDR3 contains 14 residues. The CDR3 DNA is TGTGCCAGCACCCTTCTGGAGACAGGAGATACGCAGTATTTT. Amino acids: CASTLLETGDTQYF.

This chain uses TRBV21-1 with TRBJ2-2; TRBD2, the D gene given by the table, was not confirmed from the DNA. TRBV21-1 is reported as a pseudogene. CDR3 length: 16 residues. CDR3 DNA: TGTGCCAGCAGCACTATAGCGGGGGTTCTCACCGGGGAGCTGTTTTTT. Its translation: CASSTIAGVLTGELFF.

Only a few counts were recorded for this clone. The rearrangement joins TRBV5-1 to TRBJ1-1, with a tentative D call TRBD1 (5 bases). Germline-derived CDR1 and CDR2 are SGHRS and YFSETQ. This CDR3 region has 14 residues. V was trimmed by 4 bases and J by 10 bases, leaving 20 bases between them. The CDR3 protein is CASSEGHLPGGAFF. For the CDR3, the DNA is TGCGCCAGCAGCGAAGGACACCTGCCGGGGGGAGCTTTCTTT.

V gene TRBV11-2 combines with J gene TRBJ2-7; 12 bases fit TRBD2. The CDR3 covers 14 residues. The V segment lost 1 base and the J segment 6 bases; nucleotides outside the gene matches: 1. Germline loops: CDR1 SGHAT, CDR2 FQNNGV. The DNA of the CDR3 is TGTGCCAGCAGCTTAGGGACTAGCGGGATCGAGCAGTACGTC. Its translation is CASSLGTSGIEQYV.

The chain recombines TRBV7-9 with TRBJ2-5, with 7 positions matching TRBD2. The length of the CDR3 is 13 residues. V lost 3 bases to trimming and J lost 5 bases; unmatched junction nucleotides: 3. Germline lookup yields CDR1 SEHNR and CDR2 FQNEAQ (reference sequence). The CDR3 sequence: CASSLGGEETQYF. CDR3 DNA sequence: TGTGCCAGCAGCTTGGGGGGGGAGGAGACCCAGTACTTC.

The CDR3 here is CASSPLGSTEAFF. The CDR3 DNA reads as TGTGCCAGCAGCCCGCTCGGGTCTACTGAAGCTTTCTTT. This chain links TRBV7-9 with TRBJ1-1; the D is unclear. V dropped 5 bases and J dropped 5 bases, with 12 bases sitting between them. The CDR3 contains 13 residues. The germline V gene encodes CDR1 SEHNR and CDR2 FQNEAQ (reference sequence).

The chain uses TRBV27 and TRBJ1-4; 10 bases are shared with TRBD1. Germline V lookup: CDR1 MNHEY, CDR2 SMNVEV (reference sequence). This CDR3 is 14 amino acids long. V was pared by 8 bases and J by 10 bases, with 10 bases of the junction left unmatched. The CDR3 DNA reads TGTGCCAGCGGACCCGGACAGGGGGGAGGAAAACTGTTTTTT. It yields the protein CASGPGQGGGKLFF.